Listed below are T cell receptor beta chains from one sample, sequenced in a study of blood T cell repertoires in COVID-19. TCRdb's table, derived via immunoSEQ multiplex PCR, lists solely in-frame clones and lacks some. The data hold 210,000 or so clones, with roughly 76% observed a single time. The sample consisted of peripheral blood. Receptors were obtained from a human donor in a cohort sampled during active COVID-19. Each CDR3 is given with its conserved first and last residue. A D gene is named only where the DNA matches it firmly. Not all rows give a size; the values are once, few, many and, for expanded clones, a class.

J gene | V gene | clone size | D gene | CDR3 protein | CDR3 DNA
TRBJ2-7 | TRBV18 | . | . | CASSPVEKIYEQYF | TGTGCCAGCTCACCAGTAGAGAAGATCTACGAGCAGTACTTC
TRBJ2-7 | TRBV7-2 | . | TRBD2 | CASSWTSGPYEQYF | TGTGCCAGCAGCTGGACTAGCGGACCCTACGAGCAGTACTTC
TRBJ2-7 | TRBV6-6 | . | . | CASIPGGLGEQYF | TGTGCCAGCATCCCCGGCGGTTTGGGTGAGCAGTACTTC
TRBJ2-7 | TRBV7-9 | once | . | CASRKQGFEEQYF | TGTGCCAGCAGAAAACAGGGTTTTGAGGAGCAGTACTTC
TRBJ1-5 | TRBV5-5 | . | TRBD1 | CASSLAPDRVGQPQHF | TGTGCCAGCAGCTTGGCCCCGGACAGGGTAGGCCAGCCCCAGCATTTT
TRBJ2-1 | TRBV5-1 | . | TRBD2 | CASSFKAGVAHNEQFF | TGCGCCAGCAGCTTTAAAGCGGGAGTAGCCCACAATGAGCAGTTCTTC
TRBJ1-1 | TRBV11-1 | . | . | CASSLAGWEAFF | TGTGCCAGCAGCTTAGCCGGGTGGGAAGCTTTCTTT
TRBJ2-1 | TRBV18 | . | . | CASSWAGGPYNEQFF | TGTGCCAGCTCATGGGCAGGGGGGCCCTACAATGAGCAGTTCTTC
TRBJ1-1 | TRBV16 | . | . | CASSQSSEREAFF | TGTGCCAGCAGCCAATCATCTGAGAGGGAAGCTTTCTTT
TRBJ2-5 | TRBV7-9 | . | TRBD2 | CASSGIGLAGPPQYF | TGTGCCAGCAGCGGAATCGGACTAGCGGGACCACCCCAGTACTTC
TRBJ2-6 | TRBV3-1/TRBV3-2 | once | . | CASSHLILTGSTSGANVLTF | TGTGCCAGCAGCCACTTAATCCTGACAGGTTCGACCTCTGGGGCCAACGTCCTGACTTTC
TRBJ2-7 | TRBV11-2 | . | . | CASSSGYSLYEQYF | TGTGCCAGCAGTTCAGGGTACTCCCTCTACGAGCAGTACTTC
TRBJ2-1 | TRBV7-9 | . | TRBD1 | CASSLVTGQGYNEQFF | TGTGCCAGCAGCTTAGTTACAGGACAGGGGTACAATGAGCAGTTCTTC
TRBJ2-7 | TRBV12-5 | . | . | CASGTGSGEQYF | TGTGCTAGTGGCACAGGATCGGGCGAGCAGTACTTC
TRBJ1-5 | TRBV27 | . | TRBD1 | CASSPRTGMDQPQHF | TGTGCCAGCAGTCCTCGGACAGGGATGGATCAGCCCCAGCATTTT
TRBJ1-2 | TRBV4-3 | . | TRBD1 | CASSQPGTGDGYGYTF | TGCGCCAGCAGCCAGCCCGGGACAGGGGACGGCTATGGCTACACCTTC
TRBJ2-1 | TRBV28 | medium-sized | TRBD2 | CASSIAGGTVNEQFF | TGTGCCAGCAGTATAGCGGGAGGGACGGTCAATGAGCAGTTCTTC
TRBJ2-7 | TRBV28 | once | TRBD2 | CASSLAGGRSYEQYF | TGTGCCAGCAGTCTAGCGGGAGGCCGATCCTACGAGCAGTACTTC
TRBJ1-2 | TRBV5-4 | . | . | CASSAQGGDGYTF | TGTGCCAGCAGCGCGCAGGGTGGGGATGGCTACACCTTC
TRBJ2-1 | TRBV19 | . | TRBD2 | CASSIGNSGGSYNEQFF | TGTGCCAGTAGTATAGGTAATAGCGGGGGCTCCTACAATGAGCAGTTCTTC
TRBJ2-7 | TRBV4-1 | few | TRBD2 | CASSQDLTSGSGREQYF | TGCGCCAGCAGCCAAGACCTGACTAGCGGGAGTGGTCGCGAGCAGTACTTC
TRBJ1-1 | TRBV28 | . | . | CASAPWAGAEAFF | TGTGCCAGCGCGCCCTGGGCCGGGGCTGAAGCTTTCTTT
TRBJ2-7 | TRBV7-9 | . | TRBD2 | CASSSGLAGREQYF | TGTGCCAGCAGCTCCGGACTAGCGGGAAGGGAGCAGTACTTC
TRBJ1-2 | TRBV7-9 | . | . | CASSLRTTNANYGYTF | TGTGCCAGCAGCTTAAGGACAACTAACGCGAACTATGGCTACACCTTC
TRBJ2-7 | TRBV9 | . | TRBD2 | CASSAGGSSEQYF | TGTGCCAGCAGCGCGGGGGGGTCCTCCGAGCAGTACTTC
TRBJ2-1 | TRBV10-2 | . | TRBD2 | CASSESRTSGTGQFF | TGCGCCAGCAGTGAGTCCCGGACTAGCGGCACCGGGCAGTTCTTC
TRBJ2-3 | TRBV19 | few | TRBD1 | CATSNEDRVTDTQYF | TGTGCCACCTCGAACGAGGACAGGGTGACAGATACGCAGTATTTT
TRBJ1-1 | TRBV5-1 | . | TRBD1 | CASSGGPQGARTEAFF | TGCGCCAGCAGTGGGGGACCACAGGGGGCCCGGACTGAAGCTTTCTTT
TRBJ2-1 | TRBV4-2 | . | TRBD2 | CASSLTRTSGINEQFF | TGTGCCAGCAGCCTGACAAGGACTAGCGGGATCAATGAGCAGTTCTTC
TRBJ1-1 | TRBV7-3 | . | . | CASSREGTGNTEAFF | TGTGCCAGCAGCAGAGAAGGGACTGGGAACACTGAAGCTTTCTTT
TRBJ2-1 | TRBV28 | . | . | CASSLMTLRNEQFF | TGTGCCAGCAGTTTAATGACTTTGAGGAATGAGCAGTTCTTC
TRBJ1-5 | TRBV28 | . | . | CAGQSGGESQPQHF | TGTGCCGGCCAGTCCGGGGGAGAGAGCCAGCCCCAGCATTTT
TRBJ2-7 | TRBV5-6 | . | . | CASSIGTSPIYEQYF | TGTGCCAGCAGCATTGGCACTAGTCCGATCTACGAGCAGTACTTC
TRBJ1-2 | TRBV9 | . | TRBD1 | CASSVGGQGNRGYTF | TGTGCCAGCAGCGTAGGGGGACAGGGGAACAGAGGCTACACCTTC
TRBJ2-7 | TRBV30 | . | . | CACHGAPYEQYF | TGTGCCTGCCACGGAGCCCCCTACGAGCAGTACTTC
TRBJ2-7 | TRBV4-2 | many | TRBD1 | CASSLDRGSSYEQYF | TGTGCCAGCAGCCTCGACAGGGGTAGTTCCTACGAGCAGTACTTC
TRBJ1-1 | TRBV5-1 | . | . | CASKSEMNTEAFF | TGCGCCAGCAAGTCAGAAATGAACACTGAAGCTTTCTTT
TRBJ2-7 | TRBV29-1 | few | . | CSGTASGEQYF | TGCAGCGGGACGGCCTCGGGGGAGCAGTACTTC
TRBJ2-2 | TRBV18 | few | TRBD2 | CASTSGEGPNTGELFF | TGTGCCAGCACTTCGGGGGAGGGGCCGAACACCGGGGAGCTGTTTTTT
TRBJ1-6 | TRBV28 | . | . | CASSSPRTLPSLHF | TGTGCCAGCAGTTCCCCCAGAACCCTTCCCTCCCTCCACTTT
TRBJ2-3 | TRBV7-6 | . | TRBD2 | CASSTRTSGPTDTQYF | TGTGCCAGCAGCACCCGGACTAGCGGACCCACAGATACGCAGTATTTT
TRBJ2-1 | TRBV4-1 | few | . | CASSQVGGYEQFF | TGCGCCAGCAGCCAAGTAGGGGGATATGAGCAGTTCTTC
TRBJ2-1 | TRBV24-1 | . | TRBD2 | CATVASGSGGEQFF | TGTGCCACCGTTGCTAGCGGGAGCGGAGGTGAGCAGTTCTTC
TRBJ2-7 | TRBV7-2 | . | . | CASSLVQGNSYEQYF | TGTGCCAGCAGCTTAGTTCAGGGGAACTCCTACGAGCAGTACTTC
TRBJ2-7 | TRBV7-2 | . | TRBD2 | CASSPRVAGSYEQYF | TGTGCCAGCAGCCCCCGGGTAGCGGGGAGTTACGAGCAGTACTTC
TRBJ1-5 | TRBV28 | . | TRBD1 | CASRLPQGDSNQPQHF | TGTGCCAGCAGGCTCCCACAGGGGGATAGCAATCAGCCCCAGCATTTT
TRBJ2-3 | TRBV6-5 | few | TRBD1 | CASTRDRGTDTQYF | TGTGCCAGCACCCGGGACAGGGGCACAGATACGCAGTATTTT
TRBJ1-4 | TRBV28 | . | . | CASSFRDTKLFF | TGTGCCAGCAGTTTTCGGGACACCAAACTGTTTTTT
TRBJ2-7 | TRBV4-3 | . | TRBD2 | CASSQGTQRTSGSYEQYF | TGCGCCAGCAGCCAAGGGACTCAGCGGACTAGCGGATCCTACGAGCAGTACTTC
TRBJ2-7 | TRBV5-1 | . | TRBD2 | CASSLTSGRFNEQYF | TGCGCCAGCAGCTTGACTAGCGGGAGATTCAACGAGCAGTACTTC
TRBJ2-3 | TRBV25-1 | . | . | CASSDSTGPPDTQYF | TGTGCCAGCAGTGACAGTACAGGGCCGCCAGATACGCAGTATTTT
TRBJ1-1 | TRBV6-1 | . | . | CASSERGRTEGTEAFF | TGTGCCAGCAGTGAAAGGGGCAGGACAGAGGGGACTGAAGCTTTCTTT
TRBJ2-1 | TRBV19 | . | TRBD2 | CASRPHIAGGTRNEQFF | TGTGCCAGTAGACCCCACATAGCGGGGGGCACTAGGAATGAGCAGTTCTTC
TRBJ2-1 | TRBV5-1 | . | . | CASTKPGGSSYNEQFF | TGCGCCAGCACGAAGCCAGGAGGTTCCTCCTACAATGAGCAGTTCTTC
TRBJ2-7 | TRBV27 | . | TRBD2 | CASNRRREGNEQYF | TGTGCCAGCAACCGTCGGCGGGAGGGTAACGAGCAGTACTTC
TRBJ2-2 | TRBV6-5 | few | TRBD1 | CASKGTDHTGELFF | TGTGCCAGCAAAGGGACAGACCACACCGGGGAGCTGTTTTTT
TRBJ2-3 | TRBV7-3 | once | . | CASSPHGTSSTDTQYF | TGTGCCAGCAGCCCCCACGGGACTTCTAGCACAGATACGCAGTATTTT
TRBJ1-2 | TRBV6-2/TRBV6-3 | . | . | CASSYRTVGYTF | TGTGCCAGCAGTTACAGGACAGTGGGCTACACCTTC
TRBJ2-1 | TRBV3-1/TRBV3-2 | few | TRBD2 | CASKVSGKSYNEQFF | TGTGCCAGCAAAGTTAGCGGGAAGTCCTACAATGAGCAGTTCTTC
TRBJ2-7 | TRBV4-3 | . | . | CASSQDYGFSYEQYF | TGCGCCAGCAGCCAAGATTACGGGTTCTCCTACGAGCAGTACTTC